This is a list of T cell receptor beta chains from one sample in a study of CD8 T cells in ankylosing spondylitis. One entry per CDR3 protein results from TCRdb running MiXCR on the 5' RACE reads. The sample lists under 250,000 distinct CDR3 sequences, roughly 32% seen once, with 4% to 5% in the top ten. The specimen was blood, either unsorted or a sorted T cell fraction (not recorded which). The receptor set was obtained from a male donor with ankylosing spondylitis or in good health (not recorded which). CDR3s include the opening cysteine and the closing phenylalanine or tryptophan. Fields, in order: clone size, J gene, V gene, CDR3 protein. For some rows the clone size is stated as once, few or many, or as a class when expanded; others skip it.

few	TRBJ2-1	TRBV4-1	CASSQGSNAFLSNEQFF
few	TRBJ1-1	TRBV29-1	CSVDGWGLVGGTEAFF
-	TRBJ2-1	TRBV11-1	CASSLTGWNEQFF
few	TRBJ1-2	TRBV20-1	CSARDREGYSPYGYTF
-	TRBJ2-1	TRBV5-1	CASSPGQAYNEQFF
-	TRBJ2-7	TRBV5-1	CASSLTPPGQGTEQYF
-	TRBJ1-6	TRBV27	CASSIRDSKNSPLHF
-	TRBJ2-5	TRBV12-3/TRBV12-4	CASSSFGRKTQETQYF
few	TRBJ1-1	TRBV6-1	CASRAPGGGTEAFF
-	TRBJ2-1	TRBV20-1	CSAGSRTKGEQFF
-	TRBJ2-5	TRBV29-1	CSAGHPYQETQYF
few	TRBJ1-1	TRBV5-1	CASSLEQGWTEAFF
-	TRBJ1-2	TRBV15	CATSRDFEGSANYGYTF